Each of the 23 T cell receptor beta chains below was sequenced from the same sample in a study of T cell responses to AZD1222 COVID-19 vaccine. TCRdb keeps only in-frame clones here, not all; method: immunoSEQ multiplex PCR. The sample has around 160,000 clones, 85% to 90% seen once. Sequenced here: peripheral blood, sampled on day 0 of AZD1222 vaccination. Source of these receptors: an adult in good health.

The J gene is TRBJ1-5, the V gene TRBV9; 8 positions agree with TRBD1. This CDR3 is 15 amino acids long. V shed 3 bases, J shed 1 base, and the junction held 3 bases outside the gene matches. The germline CDR1 and CDR2 sequences are SGDLS and YYNGEE. For the CDR3, the DNA is TGTGCCAGCAGCGACGGACAGGGAAGCAATCAGCCCCAGCATTTT. It codes for CASSDGQGSNQPQHF.

J is TRBJ1-2 and V is TRBV18; D possibly corresponds to TRBD1 (5 bases). This CDR3 has 14 residues. V shed 3 bases and J shed 8 bases, with 16 bases lying between them. CDR1 and CDR2 (germline): KGHSH, LQKENI. CDR3: CASSPQGGSEGYTF. CDR3 DNA: TGTGCCAGCTCACCCCAGGGCGGGTCAGAAGGCTACACCTTC.

This chain links TRBV5-8 with TRBJ1-4; D remains unclear. Germline CDR1 SGHTS, CDR2 YDEGEE. V dropped 2 bases and J dropped 10 bases, with 18 bases sitting between them. The CDR3 is made up of 15 amino acids. The CDR3 here is CASSLQLKPGGKLFF. The CDR3 DNA follows: TGTGCCAGCAGCTTACAGCTCAAGCCTGGTGGAAAACTGTTTTTT.

The rearrangement uses TRBV5-1 and TRBJ1-1; maybe TRBD1 (5 bases). The CDR3 is 16 residues long. Germline CDR1 reads SGHRS; CDR2 reads YFSETQ. The V gene lost 0 bases and the J gene lost 0 bases, with 12 bases spanning the gap. CDR3 region: CASSLVSGTVNTEAFF. The CDR3 coding sequence is TGCGCCAGCAGCTTGGTGTCAGGGACCGTGAACACTGAAGCTTTCTTT.

This chain connects TRBV2 to TRBJ2-5; no definite D call. Germline V CDR1 and CDR2: SNHLY, FYNNEI. Trimming left V 7 bases short and J 3 bases short, with 9 bases between. This CDR3 contains 12 residues. The CDR3 region has the DNA TGTGCCAGCAATAACGGAAAAGAGACCCAGTACTTC. Amino acid sequence: CASNNGKETQYF.

CDR3 residues: CASSLEGQDNGYTF. In DNA, the CDR3 is TGCGCCAGCAGCTTGGAGGGTCAAGACAATGGCTACACCTTC. V and J are TRBV5-1 and TRBJ1-2; no firm D call. The CDR3 contains 14 residues. Deletions cut 0 bases from V and 6 bases from J, with 12 bases between. Germline V gives CDR1 SGHRS, CDR2 YFSETQ.

This rearrangement joins TRBV30 to TRBJ1-4; TRBD1 might be the D (6 bases). The CDR3 is 13 residues long. Trimming stripped 4 bases from V and 7 bases from J, with 13 bases between. Germline V gene data show CDR1 as GTSNPN and CDR2 as SVGIG (reference sequence). The CDR3 region has the DNA TGTGCCTGGACGGGACAAGTGAGTGAAAAACTGTTTTTT. Translated, it gives CAWTGQVSEKLFF.

This chain connects TRBV29-1 to TRBJ2-2; D gene unclear. Germline V gene data show CDR1 as SQVTM and CDR2 as ANQGSEA. V was shortened by 4 bases and J by 9 bases, with 18 bases between the two germline ends. The CDR3 runs 14 residues. The chain's CDR3 is CSVALAQSTRELFF. In DNA form, the CDR3 reads TGCAGCGTTGCGTTGGCACAGTCTACCCGGGAGCTGTTTTTT.

The genes are TRBV24-1 and TRBJ1-5; TRBD1 matches 10 bases. Unmatched junction bases numbered 5, after V lost 3 bases and J lost 7 bases. The CDR3 totals 15 residues. CDR1 and CDR2 from the germline V gene are KGHDR and SFDVKD. The CDR3 sequence: CATSDSGQGGQPQHF. Here the CDR3 DNA reads TGTGCCACCAGTGATAGTGGACAGGGGGGCCAGCCCCAGCATTTT.

The chain carries TRBV7-9 and TRBJ2-5; D not resolved. There are 15 residues in the CDR3. Germline V CDR1 and CDR2: SEHNR, FQNEAQ (reference sequence). The V end was cut by 5 bases, the J end by 4 bases, with 17 bases between. CDR3 residues: CASSPRSADGETQYF. In DNA form, the CDR3 reads TGTGCCAGCAGCCCCCGATCGGCTGACGGAGAGACCCAGTACTTC. Using reference TRBV7-9 and TRBJ2-5 for the parts outside the CDR3, the full variable domain is DTGVSQNPRHKITKRGQNVTFRCDPISEHNRLYWYRQTLGQGPEFLTYFQNEAQLEKSRLLSDRFSAERPKGSFSTLEIQRTEQGDSAMYLCASSPRSADGETQYFGPGTRLLVL.

The rearrangement links TRBV21-1 to TRBJ2-4; the DNA was not used to check the table's D call, TRBD2. TRBV21-1 is recorded as a pseudogene. The CDR3 covers 18 residues. In DNA form, the CDR3 reads TGTGCCAGCAGCAAAGTCGGGGGATTCACCGTAGCCAAAAACATTCAGTACTTC. Residues: CASSKVGGFTVAKNIQYF.

The chain carries TRBV30 and TRBJ1-4, with TRBD1 matching 7 bases. This CDR3 region has 15 residues. CDR1 and CDR2 (germline): GTSNPN, SVGIG (reference sequence). The V segment lost 4 bases and the J segment 7 bases; nucleotides outside the gene matches: 12. The CDR3 DNA is TGTGCCTGGAAACCCAAGGACAGGTCGGGTGAAAAACTGTTTTTT. Encoded protein: CAWKPKDRSGEKLFF.

The chain is built from TRBV18 and TRBJ1-5; TRBD1 aligns across 7 bases. V dropped 3 bases and J dropped 0; count of bases not matched to a gene: 2. Germline CDR1 is KGHSH and CDR2 is LQKENI. The CDR3 has 15 residues. The chain's CDR3 is CASSPGQDSNQPQHF. The CDR3 nucleotides read TGTGCCAGCTCACCTGGACAGGATAGCAATCAGCCCCAGCATTTT.

This CDR3 is CASSPGTSLSSTNEKLFF. CDR3 nucleotides: TGCGCCAGCAGCCCGGGGACATCCTTATCGAGTACTAATGAAAAACTGTTTTTT. V and J are TRBV5-1 and TRBJ1-4; possible D gene TRBD1, 6 bases. V dropped 4 bases and J dropped 2 bases, with 21 bases sitting between them. In germline, CDR1 is SGHRS, CDR2 YFSETQ. The CDR3 consists of 18 residues.

CDR3 nucleotides: TGTGCCAGCAGTGGTGATGCAAACTATGGCTACACCTTC. It encodes CASSGDANYGYTF. The V and J genes are TRBV2 and TRBJ1-2; D gene ambiguous. V lost 4 bases, J lost 2 bases, and 8 bases lay in between. CDR3 length: 13 amino acids. CDR1 and CDR2 from the germline V gene are SNHLY and FYNNEI.

This clone was detected only a few times. The J gene is TRBJ1-1, the V gene TRBV30; D uncertain. This CDR3 is 19 amino acids long. V was clipped by 3 bases and J by 1 base, with 27 bases between them. Germline V gene lookup returns CDR1 GTSNPN and CDR2 SVGIG (reference sequence). Here the CDR3 DNA reads TGTGCCTGGAGCCGCTCCCTCCGGCGTTTCAGGACCTGGAACACTGAAGCTTTCTTT. Amino acids: CAWSRSLRRFRTWNTEAFF. The full variable domain, its missing parts supplied by reference TRBV30 and TRBJ1-1, is SQTIHQWPATLVQPVGSPLSLECTVEGTSNPNLYWYRQAAGRGLQLLFYSVGIGQISSEVPQNLSASRPQDRQFILSSKKLLLSDSGFYLCAWSRSLRRFRTWNTEAFFGQGTRLTVV.

CDR3 coding DNA: TGCAGCGTGGCCCTACCGGGACCCCAAGAGACCCAGTACTTC. Its translation is CSVALPGPQETQYF. The chain is built from TRBV29-1 and TRBJ2-5; either TRBD1 or TRBD2 may fit D (5 bases each). There are 14 residues in the CDR3. Germline-derived CDR1 and CDR2 are SQVTM and ANQGSEA. V lost 6 bases and J 1 base, leaving 15 bases between the germline ends.

V is TRBV30 and J is TRBJ2-1; TRBD1 is a possible D gene (6 bases). CDR3 length: 13 amino acids. Trimming removed 0 bases from V and 14 bases from J, with 17 bases in between. Germline CDR1 and CDR2: GTSNPN and SVGIG (reference sequence). The CDR3 DNA follows: TGTGCCTGGAGTGTACAGGGAAAGGTTAATAAGTTCTTC. Translated: CAWSVQGKVNKFF. Full variable domain (remainder filled in from reference TRBV30 and TRBJ2-1): SQTIHQWPATLVQPVGSPLSLECTVEGTSNPNLYWYRQAAGRGLQLLFYSVGIGQISSEVPQNLSASRPQDRQFILSSKKLLLSDSGFYLCAWSVQGKVNKFFGPGTRLTVL.

The genes are TRBV27 and TRBJ2-2, with TRBD1 identical over 8 bases. Germline lookup yields CDR1 MNHEY and CDR2 SMNVEV (reference sequence). Trimming took 5 bases from V and 1 from J; bases not matched to a gene: 6. The CDR3 sequence is 16 residues long. CDR3 sequence: CASSPRGTGNTGELFF. CDR3 bases: TGTGCCAGCAGTCCCCGGGGGACAGGGAACACCGGGGAGCTGTTTTTT.

The V gene is TRBV5-1, the J gene TRBJ1-4; 7 bases map to TRBD1. CDR1 is SGHRS, CDR2 YFSETQ, per germline. This CDR3 region has 16 residues. The J segment lost 7 bases and the V segment lost 4 bases, leaving 13 bases of the junction unmatched. CDR3 bases: TGCGCCAGCAGCCCAAGTAACAGGGGAAAGAGTGAAAAACTGTTTTTT. Its translation is CASSPSNRGKSEKLFF.

The chain is built from TRBV6-5 and TRBJ1-5; tentative D call: TRBD1 (6 bases). The V gene's germline CDR1 is MNHEY and CDR2 SVGAGI. Between the trimmed V and J ends, which lost 4 bases and 10 bases, there was a span of 20 bases. The CDR3 runs to 15 residues. The CDR3 region has the DNA TGTGCCAGCAGTTTATCATCAGGGGAACGGATACCCCAGCATTTT. Translated, it gives CASSLSSGERIPQHF.

In this sample, this clone turned up a few times. This rearrangement joins TRBV11-2 to TRBJ1-5; maybe TRBD1 (5 bases). CDR3 size: 14 residues. V was shortened by 4 bases and J by 0 bases, with 7 bases between the two germline ends. Germline V gene sequence: CDR1 SGHAT, CDR2 FQNNGV. In nucleotides, the CDR3 is TGTGCCAGCAGCTGGGGGAATAGCAATCAGCCCCAGCATTTT. Its translation: CASSWGNSNQPQHF.

The DNA for the CDR3 is TGCGCCAGCAGCTTGAGGCCAGGCCAAGAGACCCAGTACTTC. Translating it yields CASSLRPGQETQYF. This chain links TRBV5-1 with TRBJ2-5; no definite D call. Germline V CDR1 and CDR2: SGHRS, YFSETQ. The germline V and J ends were trimmed by 1 base and 1 base, with 8 bases remaining between them. This CDR3 has 14 residues. The full variable domain, completed using reference TRBV5-1 and TRBJ2-5, is KAGVTQTPRYLIKTRGQQVTLSCSPISGHRSVSWYQQTPGQGLQFLFEYFSETQRNKGNFPGRFSGRQFSNSRSEMNVSTLELGDSALYLCASSLRPGQETQYFGPGTRLLVL.